The entry below describes one TCR beta chain. This sample was taken from a study of technical replicates of blood from a handful of donors. Sequenced by immunoSEQ multiplex PCR; TCRdb stores in-frame clones only, minus some. The sample consists of about 58,000 clones, 85% to 95% of them appearing once. The V gene lost 4 bases and the J gene lost 5 bases, with 15 bases spanning the gap. Germline CDR1 SGHNT, CDR2 YYREEE (reference sequence). The length of the CDR3 is 14 residues. V gene TRBV5-4 combines with J gene TRBJ2-5, with a possible D match to TRBD2 (6 bases). The origin of this receptor is a human donor in good health. Some clones in this sample may be carry-over from other donors' samples. Sequenced: PBMCs. The CDR3 DNA reads as TGTGCCAGCAGCACGGGACTTCCTCGCGAGACCCAGTACTTC. Translated, it gives CASSTGLPRETQYF. Supplemented by reference TRBV5-4 and TRBJ2-5, the full variable domain reads ETGVTQSPTHLIKTRGQQVTLRCSSQSGHNTVSWYQQALGQGPQFIFQYYREEENGRGNFPPRFSGLQFPNYSSELNVNALELDDSALYLCASSTGLPRETQYFGPGTRLLVL.